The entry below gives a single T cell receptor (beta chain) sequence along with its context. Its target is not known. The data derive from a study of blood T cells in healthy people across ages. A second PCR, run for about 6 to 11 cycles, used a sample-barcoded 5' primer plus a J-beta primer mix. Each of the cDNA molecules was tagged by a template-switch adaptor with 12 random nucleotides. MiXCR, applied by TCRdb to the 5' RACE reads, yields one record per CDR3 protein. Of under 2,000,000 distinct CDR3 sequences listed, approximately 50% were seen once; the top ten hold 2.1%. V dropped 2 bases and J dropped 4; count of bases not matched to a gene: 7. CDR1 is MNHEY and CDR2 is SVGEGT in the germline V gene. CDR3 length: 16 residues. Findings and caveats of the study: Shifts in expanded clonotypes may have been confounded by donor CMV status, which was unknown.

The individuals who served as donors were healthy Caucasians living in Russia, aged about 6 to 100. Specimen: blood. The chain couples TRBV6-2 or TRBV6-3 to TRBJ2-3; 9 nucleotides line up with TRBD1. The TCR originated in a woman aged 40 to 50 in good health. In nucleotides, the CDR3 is TGTGCCAGCAGTTACGACGGGACAGGGAGCCCAGATACGCAGTATTTT. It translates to CASSYDGTGSPDTQYF.